Following are 25 T cell receptor beta chains from one sample sequenced in a study of naive and memory T cell subsets. Both TRBC1 and TRBC2 were covered by a beta constant-region primer of two equimolar oligonucleotides. Four rounds of PCR amplified the ligated cDNA using nested alpha and beta constant-region primers plus SP2. TCRdb redid the calling of the UMI-ligation and nested PCR reads with MiXCR, one entry per CDR3 protein. The table includes around 110,000 distinct CDR3 sequences, 36% detected once. The sample taken for sequencing was central memory CD4+ T cells from blood. These receptors were taken from a human donor in good health.

This clonotype turned up a few times. The rearrangement uses TRBV30 and TRBJ1-4; no clear D. The CDR3 sequence is 14 residues long. Germline V gene lookup returns CDR1 GTSNPN and CDR2 SVGIG (reference sequence). Trimming cost V 4 bases and J 0 bases, with 9 bases left between them. The CDR3 is CAWMGQTTNEKLFF. For the CDR3, the DNA is TGTGCCTGGATGGGCCAGACAACTAATGAAAAACTGTTTTTT.

This clonotype has just one count. This chain links TRBV20-1 with TRBJ2-1; 7 positions match TRBD2. V lost 3 bases to trimming and J lost 10 bases; unmatched junction nucleotides: 18. There are 16 residues in the CDR3. CDR1 DFQATT and CDR2 SNEGSKA come from the germline V gene (reference sequence). The CDR3 spells CSARAGEAENRFEQFF. DNA for the CDR3: TGCAGTGCTAGGGCGGGAGAGGCAGAAAACCGTTTCGAGCAGTTCTTC.

In DNA form, the CDR3 reads TGCAGTGCTGGGGGAATCTCTGGAAACACCATATATTTT. Its translation is CSAGGISGNTIYF. The chain couples TRBV20-1 to TRBJ1-3, with D perhaps matching TRBD1 (5 bases). V was cut by 5 bases and J by 0 bases, with 8 bases left in between. The CDR3 extends over 13 amino acids. Per the germline V gene, CDR1 is DFQATT and CDR2 is SNEGSKA (reference sequence).

The V gene is TRBV10-3, the J gene TRBJ1-1, with 7 positions matching TRBD1. CDR1 is ENHRY, CDR2 SYGVKD, per germline. The CDR3 sequence is 16 residues long. The V segment lost 0 bases and the J segment 1 base; nucleotides outside the gene matches: 5. The CDR3 reads CAISESGDSPNTEAFF. In nucleotides, the CDR3 is TGTGCCATCAGTGAGTCAGGGGACAGCCCGAACACTGAAGCTTTCTTT.

The chain carries TRBV7-2 and TRBJ2-7; D gene ambiguous. The ends were cut back, 4 bases at V and 5 bases at J, with 9 bases in the middle. The CDR3 consists of 12 residues. Germline V gives CDR1 SGHTA, CDR2 FQGNSA. Here the CDR3 reads CASSSTTHEQYF. The DNA of the CDR3 is TGTGCCAGCAGCTCGACCACCCACGAGCAGTACTTC.

The V call is TRBV20-1, the J call TRBJ2-5; the match to TRBD2 covers 9 bases. CDR3 length equals 14 residues. V was clipped by 2 bases and J by 2 bases; unmatched bases: 3. Germline CDR1 and CDR2: DFQATT and SNEGSKA (reference sequence). CDR3 sequence: CSARKTSGQETQYF. CDR3 DNA sequence: TGCAGTGCTAGAAAGACTAGCGGACAAGAGACCCAGTACTTC.

The chain carries TRBV15 and TRBJ2-1; D may be TRBD1 (6 bases). V dropped 1 base and J dropped 3 bases, with 13 bases sitting between them. Germline V gene lookup returns CDR1 LNHNV and CDR2 YYDKDF (reference sequence). CDR3 length: 16 residues. CDR3 protein: CATSRGGHHGYNEQFF. CDR3 bases: TGTGCCACCAGCAGAGGGGGGCACCACGGCTACAATGAGCAGTTCTTC.

The chain employs TRBV5-6 and TRBJ2-5, with TRBD2 matching over 8 bases. Germline CDR1 reads SGHDT; CDR2 reads YYEEEE. The V and J ends lost 3 bases and 0 bases, in that order; junction bases with no gene match: 7. The length of the CDR3 is 16 residues. The CDR3, as DNA: TGTGCCAGCAGCTCCGGGACTAGGGTGTACCAAGAGACCCAGTACTTC. It is translated as CASSSGTRVYQETQYF.

This clonotype was detected once. The gene calls are TRBV6-2 or TRBV6-3 and TRBJ1-5; no clear D. The length of the CDR3 is 15 residues. Germline assignment: CDR1 MNHEY and CDR2 SVGEGT. The germline V and J ends were trimmed by 5 bases and 3 bases, with 14 bases remaining between them. This CDR3 is CASSSLAGSNQPQHF. The CDR3 DNA sequence: TGTGCCAGCAGTAGCCTAGCAGGATCCAATCAGCCCCAGCATTTT.

This chain connects TRBV6-1 to TRBJ2-3, with TRBD2 matching over 14 bases. Trimming took 4 bases from V and 12 from J; bases not matched to a gene: 6. This CDR3 region has 14 residues. From germline, CDR1 is MNHNS and CDR2 SASEGT. The DNA of the CDR3 is TGTGCCAGCAGTGCCGGGACTAGCGGGAGTACACAGTATTTT. Amino acid sequence: CASSAGTSGSTQYF.

The V gene is TRBV28, the J gene TRBJ1-5; D unresolved. Germline V gene data show CDR1 as MDHEN and CDR2 as SYDVKM. V was clipped by 2 bases and J by 0 bases, with 8 bases between them. The length of the CDR3 is 15 residues. This CDR3 reads CASSLRGYSNQPQHF. The DNA for the CDR3 is TGTGCCAGCAGTTTACGGGGTTATAGCAATCAGCCCCAGCATTTT. Full variable domain (missing parts from reference TRBV28 and TRBJ1-5): DVKVTQSSRYLVKRTGEKVFLECVQDMDHENMFWYRQDPGLGLRLIYFSYDVKMKEKGDIPEGYSVSREKKERFSLILESASTNQTSMYLCASSLRGYSNQPQHFGDGTRLSIL.

The J gene is TRBJ2-5, the V gene TRBV7-3, with 9 bases lining up with TRBD1. Germline V gene lookup returns CDR1 SGHTA and CDR2 FQGTGA. The ends lost 4 bases at V and 4 bases at J; junction bases unmatched: 7. The CDR3 is 15 residues long. The CDR3 sequence: CASSWNRGPGETQYF. DNA of the CDR3: TGTGCCAGCAGCTGGAACAGGGGGCCGGGAGAGACCCAGTACTTC.

This chain links TRBV30 with TRBJ2-1; D ambiguous. Trimming took 3 bases from V and 4 from J, leaving 7 bases between them. The germline gives CDR1 GTSNPN, CDR2 SVGIG (reference sequence). The CDR3 consists of 12 residues. In DNA form, the CDR3 reads TGTGCCTGGAGCCCTAGATACAATGAGCAGTTCTTC. Its translation: CAWSPRYNEQFF.

This clonotype showed up just a few times. The CDR3 DNA reads as TGTGCCAGCAGCTTCCTCATCCAGACTGAAGCTTTCTTT. Amino acid sequence: CASSFLIQTEAFF. The chain couples TRBV5-8 to TRBJ1-1; D unclear. This CDR3 has 13 amino acids. CDR1 and CDR2 from the germline V gene are SGHTS and YDEGEE. The V gene lost 2 bases and the J gene lost 5 bases, with 10 bases spanning the gap.

In DNA, the CDR3 is TGTGCCAGCAGTTTCATATTGGGTAACTATGGCTACACCTTC. Translated: CASSFILGNYGYTF. This sequence joins TRBV28 and TRBJ1-2, with unresolved D. CDR3 length: 14 amino acids. Germline V gene data show CDR1 as MDHEN and CDR2 as SYDVKM. The V end was cut by 3 bases, the J end by 1 base, with 9 bases between.

The gene calls are TRBV28 and TRBJ2-1; 11 bases are shared with TRBD2. The germline V gene has CDR1 MDHEN and CDR2 SYDVKM. This CDR3 has 15 amino acids. V gave up 3 bases and J gave up 7 bases; unmatched junction bases: 5. This CDR3 is CASSFSGRAWNEQFF. DNA for the CDR3: TGTGCCAGCAGTTTTAGCGGGAGGGCCTGGAATGAGCAGTTCTTC.

This clonotype turned up a few times. The chain combines TRBV28 with TRBJ2-7; D unresolved. Trimming removed 6 bases at V and 9 bases at J, with 18 bases between. The CDR3 has 13 residues. Germline CDR1 MDHEN, CDR2 SYDVKM. As DNA, the CDR3 is TGTGCCAGCAGCTCATGGACGGTCCTGGGGCAGTACTTC. The encoded protein is CASSSWTVLGQYF.

This clonotype was recorded a few times. CDR3 in amino acids: CSAGRRRYNEQFF. The CDR3 DNA reads as TGCAGCGCCGGGAGGCGGCGGTACAATGAGCAGTTCTTC. The chain is built from TRBV29-1 and TRBJ2-1, with TRBD2 identical over 7 bases. The germline gives CDR1 SQVTM, CDR2 ANQGSEA. The CDR3 consists of 13 residues. V gave up 7 bases and J gave up 4 bases; unmatched junction bases: 7.

This clonotype is categorized as medium-sized. The chain links TRBV12-3 or TRBV12-4 to TRBJ2-1; D is perhaps TRBD1 (5 bases). CDR3 length equals 13 residues. The V gene lost 2 bases and the J gene lost 7 bases, with 9 bases spanning the gap. CDR3 protein: CASSLHAGNEQFF. CDR3 bases: TGTGCCAGCAGTTTACATGCAGGGAATGAGCAGTTCTTC.

This clonotype appeared many times. The chain carries TRBV12-2 and TRBJ2-3. TRBV12-2 is described as a pseudogene. CDR3 size: 14 residues. The DNA for the CDR3 is TGTGCAAGTCGCCTAGCGGGAGTAGGCGATACGCAGTATTTT. This sequence encodes CASRLAGVGDTQYF.

The chain employs TRBV6-6 and TRBJ1-2, with 8 nucleotides matching TRBD1. J gave up 0 bases and V 8 bases, and 2 bases lay outside the gene matches. Germline CDR1 and CDR2: MNHNY and SVGAGI (reference sequence). CDR3 length: 13 amino acids. The CDR3 bases are TGTGCCAGCTTGGGACAGGCTAACTATGGCTACACCTTC. Encoded protein: CASLGQANYGYTF.

The V and J genes are TRBV12-3 or TRBV12-4 and TRBJ2-5; 8 bases match TRBD2. V trimming: 2 bases; J trimming: 5 bases; junction bases outside the gene matches: 7. This CDR3 has 15 residues. The CDR3: CASSLSGGFVETQYF. The CDR3 nucleotides are TGTGCCAGCAGTTTAAGCGGGGGTTTTGTGGAGACCCAGTACTTC.

The J gene is TRBJ1-1, the V gene TRBV28; D might be TRBD1 (5 bases). Germline V gene sequence: CDR1 MDHEN, CDR2 SYDVKM. V lost 3 bases and J 0 bases, leaving 8 bases between the germline ends. The CDR3 is made up of 14 amino acids. The CDR3 reads CASSLGLMNTEAFF. CDR3 in DNA: TGTGCCAGCAGTTTGGGGCTCATGAACACTGAAGCTTTCTTT.

At least ten counts were recorded for this clonotype. The chain couples TRBV5-5 to TRBJ2-7, with 9 nucleotides matching TRBD1. Germline CDR1 SGHKS, CDR2 YYEKEE (reference sequence). The CDR3 is made up of 14 amino acids. With V trimmed by 5 bases and J by 2 bases, 5 bases remained unmatched. The CDR3, as DNA: TGTGCCAGCAGGGCCGGGACAGGGCCCTACGAGCAGTACTTC. Translated: CASRAGTGPYEQYF. Full variable domain (outside the CDR3, taken from reference TRBV5-5 and TRBJ2-7): DAGVTQSPTHLIKTRGQQVTLRCSPISGHKSVSWYQQVLGQGPQFIFQYYEKEERGRGNFPDRFSARQFPNYSSELNVNALLLGDSALYLCASRAGTGPYEQYFGPGTRLTVT.

This chain connects TRBV5-1 to TRBJ2-3; 12 nucleotides agree with TRBD2. CDR3 size: 17 residues. Unmatched junction bases numbered 5, after V lost 3 bases and J lost 0 bases. Germline CDR1 and CDR2: SGHRS and YFSETQ. The CDR3 sequence is CASSSRLAGASTDTQYF. The DNA of the CDR3 is TGCGCCAGCAGCTCAAGACTAGCGGGAGCTAGCACAGATACGCAGTATTTT.